Presented here are 3 T cell receptor beta chains from one specimen sequenced in a study of T cell repertoires in cytomegalovirus infection. TCRdb itself ran the reads through MiXCR, one entry per CDR3 protein. The sample includes approximately 700,000 distinct CDR3 sequences, roughly a third of them seen just once. The sample was PBMCs. Receptors originate from a human donor in good health (CMV status not recorded). Some clones in this sample may be carry-over from other donors' samples.

This clonotype occurred a few times. This chain joins TRBV12-3 or TRBV12-4 and TRBJ2-3; 7 nucleotides line up with TRBD1. The CDR3 sequence is 16 residues long. The ends lost 3 bases at V and 0 bases at J; junction bases unmatched: 6. The CDR3 DNA is TGTGCCAGCAGTTTGGACAGGAGCCTTAGCACAGATACGCAGTATTTT. Protein sequence: CASSLDRSLSTDTQYF.

The chain carries TRBV7-3 and TRBJ2-1; a weak D match, TRBD1 (5 bases). Looked up from germline, CDR1 is SGHTA and CDR2 is FQGTGA. The V gene lost 1 base and the J gene lost 5 bases, with 9 bases spanning the gap. The CDR3 runs 14 residues. CDR3 DNA sequence: TGTGCCAGCAGCTTAAAGGCAGGGAACAATGAGCAGTTCTTC. Its protein is CASSLKAGNNEQFF.

The chain combines TRBV29-1 with TRBJ1-2; TRBD1 matches 7 bases. The CDR3 totals 18 residues. The germline CDR1 and CDR2 sequences are SQVTM and ANQGSEA. Trimming at V came to 1 base and at J to 0 bases, leaving 14 bases not matched to a gene. The CDR3 nucleotides read TGCAGCGTTGAAGTCCCAGGGACAGTGCCTGAAGCTAACTATGGCTACACCTTC. Amino acids: CSVEVPGTVPEANYGYTF.